This T cell receptor beta chain came from a study of beta chain features in type 1 diabetes. Study-wide background: All of the samples together had some 99 million sorted cells examined. General study findings and limits: Moderate but significant shortening of TCRB CDR3s was recorded in all four CD4+ subsets from Type 1 diabetes patients.

Losses at the gene ends were 5 bases for V and 5 bases for J; bases not matched to a gene: 4. Germline V gene sequence: CDR1 SEHNR, CDR2 FQNEAQ (reference sequence). The CDR3 has 14 residues. To note about this clone: The antigen remains undetermined.

Expressed TCRB transcripts were sequenced after all isolated RNA was converted to cDNA. Measured with immunoSEQ multiplex PCR; TCRdb has only the in-frame clones, and not every one. Of some 660,000 clones in the sample, over 12% were seen once. Sequencing used naive CD4+ T cells from blood. The rearrangement links TRBV7-9 to TRBJ1-4, with 8 bases identical to TRBD1. The receptor was isolated from a man between 18 and 35 years old with type 1 diabetes. The CDR3, as DNA: TGTGCCAGCAGCCCACAGGGGGGAAATGAAAAACTGTTTTTT. Amino acids: CASSPQGGNEKLFF.